The present T cell receptor beta chain was sequenced within a study of cytomegalovirus exposure and HLA in healthy donors. Germline assignment: CDR1 SEHNR and CDR2 FQNEAQ (reference sequence). Trimming removed 3 bases from V and 3 bases from J; junction bases left unmatched: 6. The length of the CDR3 is 15 residues. The study, taken as a whole, reports: Most observed TCR sequences were rare, whereas some public TCRs were detected in many donors. It was approximately 170 TCR beta chains that were listed as cytomegalovirus-associated.

The assay was immunoSEQ multiplex PCR, and TCRdb's table has in-frame clones only and misses some. The table has some 310,000 clones, roughly 90% seen once; the top ten hold 0.9% to 1%. Points on this clone: What it recognizes is unknown.

The sequenced sample consisted of PBMCs. The source of this sequence is a man aged 25-45 years in good health and CMV-seronegative. This chain links TRBV7-9 with TRBJ2-3; 7 positions agree with TRBD2. In DNA form, the CDR3 reads TGTGCCAGCAGCTTTGTAACTAGCGAAACAGATACGCAGTATTTT. It yields the protein CASSFVTSETDTQYF.